The table lists the clone carrying this T cell receptor beta chain with many counts. Antigen specificity is unknown. This record belongs to a study of Graves' ophthalmopathy and Graves' hyperthyroidism. Study-wide results and caveats: Most thyroid clonotypes with frequency above 0.001 were detected in blood too.

Transcripts of RNA were the source for amplifying TCR beta CDR3 regions. HTBI-primed first-round RT-PCR preceded second-round multiplex PCR. TCRdb recomputed calls from the multiplex PCR reads with MiXCR, one row per CDR3 protein. The repertoire holds some 360,000 distinct CDR3 sequences, with approximately 18% as singletons. Germline CDR1 reads DFQATT; CDR2 reads SNEGSKA (reference sequence). Trimming took 6 bases from V and 8 from J, leaving 13 bases between them. This CDR3 is 11 amino acids long. The origin of this receptor is an adult woman with stable Graves' hyperthyroidism. The chain joins TRBV20-1 to TRBJ1-2; no clear D. The sequencing input was peripheral blood. The CDR3 nucleotides read TGCAGTGCCGGCAGGAAAACCGGCTACACCTTC. Translating it yields CSAGRKTGYTF.